This TCR beta chain was recovered during a study of T cell responses to AZD1222 COVID-19 vaccine. Sequencing was performed with immunoSEQ multiplex PCR; in TCRdb, only in-frame clones are kept and a portion is missing. The table includes some 120,000 clones, about 90% detected once. The source material was peripheral blood, sampled on day 0 of MenACWY control vaccination. The clonotype comes from an adult in good health.

For the CDR3, the DNA is TGTGCCAGCAGTTTATGGGGTCCCTACAATGAGCAGTTCTTC. It codes for CASSLWGPYNEQFF. The rearrangement links TRBV27 to TRBJ2-1; unclear D gene. V was clipped by 1 base and J by 2 bases, with 6 bases between them. The CDR3 is made up of 14 amino acids. CDR1 and CDR2 (germline): MNHEY, SMNVEV (reference sequence).